Only a few counts were recorded for the clone carrying this TCR beta chain. Its antigen is unknown. The junction departs from the called germline gene at one end, perhaps through a read error. The CDR3 is 16 residues long. The germline V gene has CDR1 MDHEN and CDR2 SYDVKM. This record belongs to a study of blood T cells in healthy people across ages. Overall study results and limits: Diversity was higher, and naive CD4+ cells more numerous, in long-lived donors than in aged donors. Roughly linearly, TCR beta diversity per million T cells fell as age increased.

Then a second PCR, running roughly 7 to 11 cycles, was carried out with a sample-barcoded 5' primer and a J-beta primer mix. Each CDR3 protein gets one entry after TCRdb re-called the 5' RACE reads with MiXCR. The sample yields some 930,000 distinct CDR3 sequences, about 28% seen once. These records were also assigned to another study, of T cells of mothers and their children.

This TCR was sampled from a woman aged 40 to 55 in good health. Material for sequencing was blood. The chain joins TRBV28 to TRBJ2-5; TRBD1 matches 7 bases. The CDR3 bases are TGTGCTAGCAGTCCGGCCGGGACAGACTATCAAGAGACCCAGTACTTC. Its protein is CASSPAGTDYQETQYF.